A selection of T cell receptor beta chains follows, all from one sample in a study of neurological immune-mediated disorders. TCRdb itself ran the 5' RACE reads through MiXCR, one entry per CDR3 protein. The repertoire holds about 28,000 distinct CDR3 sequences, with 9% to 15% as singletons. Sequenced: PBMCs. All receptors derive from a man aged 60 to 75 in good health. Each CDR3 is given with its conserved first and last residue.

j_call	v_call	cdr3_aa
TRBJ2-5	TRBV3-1	CASSQLLGVGGRAGKTQYF
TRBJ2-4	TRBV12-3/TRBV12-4	CASSLGDRGAKNIQYF
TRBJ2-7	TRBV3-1	CASSQTYYEQYF
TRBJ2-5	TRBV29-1	CSVETQETQYF
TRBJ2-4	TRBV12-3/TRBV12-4	CASSYHPGVVSGAKNIQYF
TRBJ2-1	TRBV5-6	CASSYTGWNEQFF
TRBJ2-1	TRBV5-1	CASSLAPGDLGEHSF
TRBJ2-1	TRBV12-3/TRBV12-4	CASSLRGSYNEQFF
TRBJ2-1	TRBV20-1	CSARGDRSSYNEQFF
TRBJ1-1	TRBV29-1	CSVEDLGGSEAFF
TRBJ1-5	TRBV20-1	CSASADGRNQPQHF
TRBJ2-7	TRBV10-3	CAISGDSSYEQYF
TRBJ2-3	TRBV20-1	CSARTGGTDTQYF
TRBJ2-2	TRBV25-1	CASSGGGSAAGELFF
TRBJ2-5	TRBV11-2	CASSLATETQYF
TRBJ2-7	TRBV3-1	CGSSRSSGGKSEQYF
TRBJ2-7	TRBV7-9	CASSSGLAGGYEQYF
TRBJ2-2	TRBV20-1	CSAFVGAGELFF
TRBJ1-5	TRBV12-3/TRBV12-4	CASSPEREDQTQHF
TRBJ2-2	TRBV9	CASSVLPGTSGRASTGELFF
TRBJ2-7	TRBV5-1	CASSFRTSGRGSSYEQYF
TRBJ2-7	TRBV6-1	CASSEGTHEQYF
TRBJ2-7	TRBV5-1	CASSLATVRVEEQYF
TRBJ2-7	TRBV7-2	CASSLVFQGRSSYEQYF
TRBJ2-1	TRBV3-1	CASSPLGGVTYNEQFF
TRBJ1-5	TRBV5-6	CASSTIRDSNQPQHF
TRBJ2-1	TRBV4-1	CASSQQDRDGYNEQFF
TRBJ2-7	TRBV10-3	CAIKSHTGTGRDEQYF
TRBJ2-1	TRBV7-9	CASSLIGTNNEQFF
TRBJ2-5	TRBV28	CASSKWETQYF
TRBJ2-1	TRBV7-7	CASSLDRWNEQFF
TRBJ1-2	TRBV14	CSSSRGQALVYTF
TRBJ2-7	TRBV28	CASSFVGGPLYSYEQYF
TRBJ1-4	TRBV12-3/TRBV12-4	CASRSSGGGPEKLFF
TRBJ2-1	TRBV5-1	CASSFLAGDNEQFF
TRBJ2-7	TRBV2	CATYSGDRVEQYF
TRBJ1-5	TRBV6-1	CASSEADGLIGSYQPQHF
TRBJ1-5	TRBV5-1	CASSTDGGNQPQHF
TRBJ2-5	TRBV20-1	CSAQEPGPIPETQYF
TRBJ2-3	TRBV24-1	CATGPGGVDTQYF
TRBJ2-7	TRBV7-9	CASSPSRNEQYF
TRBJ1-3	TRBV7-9	CASLDRSSGNTIYF
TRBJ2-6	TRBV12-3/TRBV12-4	CASSPRRFSGANVLTF
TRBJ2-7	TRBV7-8	CASSLGLAGYYEQYF
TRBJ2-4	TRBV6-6	CASSYGGAEGNIQYF
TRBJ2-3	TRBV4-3	CASSQDLSADTQYF